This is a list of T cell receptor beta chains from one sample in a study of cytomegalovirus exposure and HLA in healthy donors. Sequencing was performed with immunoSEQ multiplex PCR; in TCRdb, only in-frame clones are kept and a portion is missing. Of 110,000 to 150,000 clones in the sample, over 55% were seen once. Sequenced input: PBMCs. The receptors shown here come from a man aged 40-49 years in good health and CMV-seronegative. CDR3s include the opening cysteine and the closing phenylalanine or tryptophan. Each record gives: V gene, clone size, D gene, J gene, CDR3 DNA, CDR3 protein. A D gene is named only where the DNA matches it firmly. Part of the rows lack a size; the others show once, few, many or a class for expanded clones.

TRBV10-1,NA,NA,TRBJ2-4,TGCGCCAGCAGCCCGAGGGAAGCCAAAAACATTCAGTACTTC,CASSPREAKNIQYF
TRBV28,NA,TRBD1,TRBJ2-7,TGTGCCAGCAGAGGACAGGGGAGCTCCTACGAGCAGTACTTC,CASRGQGSSYEQYF
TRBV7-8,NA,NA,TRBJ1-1,TGTGCCAGCAGCTTGGGGCTTCCCTCCCCTGAAGCTTTCTTT,CASSLGLPSPEAFF
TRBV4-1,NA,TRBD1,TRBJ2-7,TGCGCCAGCAGCCATCCGGGACAGAACTACGAGCAGTACTTC,CASSHPGQNYEQYF
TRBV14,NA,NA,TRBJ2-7,TGTGCCAGCAGCCAAGAGTGGGCCAGAGAGCAGTACTTC,CASSQEWAREQYF
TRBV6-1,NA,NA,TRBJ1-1,TGTGCCAGCAGTGAAGCGATGCGGCAGACGCCGGCTGAAGCTTTCTTT,CASSEAMRQTPAEAFF
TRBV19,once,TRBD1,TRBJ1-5,TGTGCCAGTAGTGACGTACAGGGGGTACTCAATCAGCCCCAGAATTTT,CASSDVQGVLNQPQNF
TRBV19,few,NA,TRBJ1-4,TGTGCCAGTAGGAAGGCAGACAGTTCAACTAATGAAAAACTGTTTTTT,CASRKADSSTNEKLFF
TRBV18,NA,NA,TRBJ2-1,TGTGCCAGCTCACCACTAATCACGGGAGCGACCTACAATGAGCAGTTCTTC,CASSPLITGATYNEQFF
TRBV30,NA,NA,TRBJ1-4,TGTGCCTGGAGGCCCCCGGAGGGCGGGAAAGAAAAACTGTTTTTT,CAWRPPEGGKEKLFF
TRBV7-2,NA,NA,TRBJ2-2,TGTGCCAGCAGCTTATCACAGGACACCGGGGAGCTGTTTTTT,CASSLSQDTGELFF
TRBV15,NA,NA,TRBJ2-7,TGTGCCACCAGCAGAGAAATTGGCACAGCCTCCTACGAGCAGTACTTC,CATSREIGTASYEQYF
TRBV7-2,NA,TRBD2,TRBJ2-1,TGTGCCAGCAGCCCGCGACTAGCGGGAGGACAGAATGAGCAGTTCTTC,CASSPRLAGGQNEQFF
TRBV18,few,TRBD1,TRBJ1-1,TGTGCCAGCTCACAACGGACAGGGATGAACACTGAAGCTTTCTTT,CASSQRTGMNTEAFF
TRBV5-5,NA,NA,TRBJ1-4,TGTGCCAGCAGCTTGACGGATATTGGGGGGACTAATGAAAAACTGTTTTTT,CASSLTDIGGTNEKLFF
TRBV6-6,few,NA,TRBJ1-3,TGTGCCAGCAGCCAGGATGCTGGAAACACCATATATTTT,CASSQDAGNTIYF
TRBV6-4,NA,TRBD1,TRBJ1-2,TGTGCCAGCAGTGACTCGAGGACAGGGGCGTACAAAATCAACTATGGCTACACCTTC,CASSDSRTGAYKINYGYTF
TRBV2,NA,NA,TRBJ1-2,TGTGCCAGCAGTCCCGCCCTGCGGAGCTACACCTTC,CASSPALRSYTF
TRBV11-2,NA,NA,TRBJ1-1,TGTGCCAGCAGCTCAACAATGAACACTGAAGCTTTCTTT,CASSSTMNTEAFF
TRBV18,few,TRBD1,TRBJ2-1,TGTGCCAGCTCACCACGAACGGCCTTAGGGACAGGGGAAAATGAGCAGTTCTTC,CASSPRTALGTGENEQFF
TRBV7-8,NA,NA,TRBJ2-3,TGTGCCAGCAGTCCTAGGCGGCAGGGTCTAGATACGCAGTATTTT,CASSPRRQGLDTQYF
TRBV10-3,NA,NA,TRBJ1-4,TGTGCCGCAGGTGGAGGGATGAATGAAAAACTGTTTTTT,CAAGGGMNEKLFF
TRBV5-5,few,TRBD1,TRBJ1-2,TGTGCCAGCAGCCGGACAGGGGGCAACTATGGCTACACCTTC,CASSRTGGNYGYTF
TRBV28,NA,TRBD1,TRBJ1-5,TGTGCCAGCAGTTCCACCGAGGGGGCTAGCAATCAGCCCCAGCATTTT,CASSSTEGASNQPQHF
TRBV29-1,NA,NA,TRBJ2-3,TGCAGCGTGGCCCAGACTGCAGATACGCAGTATTTT,CSVAQTADTQYF